This T cell receptor beta chain was identified in a study of blood T cell repertoires in COVID-19. Overall study: Samples of COVID-19 (acute and convalescent) were obtained from the United States, Italy and Spain.

V was pared by 4 bases and J by 4 bases, with 11 bases between. The CDR3 has 14 residues. CDR1 is MGHRA and CDR2 is YSYEKL in the germline V gene. In the authors' methods: Estimated nucleated cell counts came from reference gene primer amplification. The data were produced by immunoSEQ multiplex PCR, yet TCRdb's version contains in-frame clones alone and is incomplete. V and J calls and clone size are given by that table; D and trimming were obtained from the DNA. The sample has roughly 200,000 clones, approximately 87% seen once; the top ten hold roughly 0.9%. This TCR was sampled from a woman between 18 and 29 years old who had recovered from COVID-19. Sample: peripheral blood. The rearrangement links TRBV4-1 to TRBJ1-5; the D is unclear. CDR3 amino acids: CASSRESFNQPQHF. The CDR3 DNA is TGCGCCAGCAGCCGGGAGTCCTTTAATCAGCCCCAGCATTTT.